A single sample is the source of the 14 T cell receptor beta chains below, sequenced in a study of beta chain features in type 1 diabetes. The study reverse transcribed the entire isolated RNA, so it sequenced expressed TCRB transcripts. Sequencing was performed with immunoSEQ multiplex PCR; in TCRdb, only in-frame clones are kept and a portion is missing. The sample lists around 160,000 clones, under 60% occurring once. Sequenced material: Tregs from blood. The receptors originated from a man younger than 30 in good health.

V and J are TRBV27 and TRBJ2-3, with D perhaps TRBD1 (5 bases). This CDR3 contains 15 residues. Germline-derived CDR1 and CDR2 are MNHEY and SMNVEV (reference sequence). Trimming stripped 5 bases from V and 3 bases from J, with 15 bases between. The CDR3 protein is CASSPPWGSTDTQYF. The DNA of the CDR3 is TGTGCCAGCAGTCCACCCTGGGGCTCAACAGATACGCAGTATTTT.

This clone was observed a handful of times. V and J are TRBV7-9 and TRBJ2-4; no definite D call. Looked up from germline, CDR1 is SEHNR and CDR2 is FQNEAQ (reference sequence). The length of the CDR3 is 13 residues. With 5 bases removed from V and 0 bases from J, the gap between germline ends came to 5 bases. The CDR3 sequence: CASSLLAKNIQYF. The CDR3 DNA sequence: TGTGCCAGCAGCCTACTAGCCAAAAACATTCAGTACTTC.

This clone appeared a few times. CDR3 nucleotides: TGTGCCAGCAGCGGGACACGGGAGACCCAGTACTTC. Protein sequence: CASSGTRETQYF. V and J are TRBV6-1 and TRBJ2-5; perhaps TRBD1 as D (6 bases). Between the trimmed V and J ends, which lost 6 bases and 5 bases, there was a span of 10 bases. Per the germline V gene, CDR1 is MNHNS and CDR2 is SASEGT. The CDR3 is 12 amino acids.

The V and J genes are TRBV19 and TRBJ2-5, with TRBD1 matching over 9 bases. Germline V gene sequence: CDR1 LNHDA, CDR2 SQIVND (reference sequence). With 10 bases clipped from V and 2 bases from J, the junction kept 5 bases outside the gene matches. There are 13 residues in the CDR3. This CDR3 reads CATRDRGQETQYF. The CDR3 DNA sequence: TGTGCCACCCGAGACAGGGGGCAAGAGACCCAGTACTTC.

The chain combines TRBV4-2 with TRBJ1-2; 8 positions agree with TRBD1. The CDR3 length is 18 residues. Germline assignment: CDR1 LGHNA and CDR2 YNFKEQ. V shed 0 bases and J 3 bases; nucleotides not matched to a gene: 12. The CDR3 sequence: CASSQEGVRHRGDYGYTF. The CDR3 nucleotides are TGTGCCAGCAGCCAAGAGGGGGTCAGGCACAGGGGGGACTATGGCTACACCTTC.

This clone has just a few counts. A junction boundary mismatches the germline segment, possibly from a read error. This rearrangement joins TRBV7-2 to TRBJ2-1, with D possibly being TRBD1 (6 bases). Germline lookup yields CDR1 SGHTA and CDR2 FQGNSA. CDR3 length: 13 amino acids. The CDR3 loop reads CASGLRQANEQFF. Here the CDR3 DNA reads TGTGCCAGCGGCTTGCGACAGGCCAATGAGCAGTTCTTC.

This chain uses TRBV9 with TRBJ2-5; D gene uncertain. This CDR3 spans 17 amino acids. The germline V and J ends were trimmed by 4 bases and 5 bases, with 24 bases remaining between them. In germline, CDR1 is SGDLS, CDR2 YYNGEE. CDR3 nucleotides: TGTGCCAGCAGCACCAGAGGATCCCAGTCGGGTTGGGAGACCCAGTACTTC. As protein: CASSTRGSQSGWETQYF.

This clone was counted between two and nine times. The gene calls are TRBV7-9 and TRBJ2-3; 7 nucleotides align to TRBD2. This CDR3 is built from 14 residues. Trimming at V came to 2 bases and at J to 8 bases, leaving 7 bases not matched to a gene. CDR1 is SEHNR and CDR2 is FQNEAQ in the germline V gene (reference sequence). CDR3 loop: CASSLNGQRGTQYF. CDR3 DNA sequence: TGTGCCAGCAGCTTAAATGGCCAGCGGGGTACGCAGTATTTT.

The rearrangement links TRBV28 to TRBJ1-1, with TRBD1 identical over 8 bases. The V and J ends lost 5 bases and 5 bases, in that order; junction bases with no gene match: 10. This CDR3 comprises 15 residues. The V gene's germline CDR1 is MDHEN and CDR2 SYDVKM. CDR3 amino acids: CASSNYPGGQTEAFF. The DNA of the CDR3 is TGTGCCAGCAGTAATTACCCAGGGGGCCAGACTGAAGCTTTCTTT.

The chain recombines TRBV19 with TRBJ2-1; a weak D match, TRBD2 (6 bases). The germline V gene has CDR1 LNHDA and CDR2 SQIVND (reference sequence). The CDR3 is made up of 15 amino acids. Trimming cost V 1 base and J 8 bases, with 15 bases left between them. The chain's CDR3 is CASSIGAGFMDEQFF. The CDR3 DNA is TGTGCCAGTAGTATAGGGGCGGGGTTCATGGATGAGCAGTTCTTC.

The DNA of the CDR3 is TGTGCCAGCAGCTTAATGACAGGGAGTTTTGGCGAGCAGTACTTC. It translates to CASSLMTGSFGEQYF. This chain links TRBV7-2 with TRBJ2-7, with 7 bases identical to TRBD1. Germline CDR1 and CDR2: SGHTA and FQGNSA. This CDR3 spans 15 amino acids. After removal of 2 bases from V and 6 bases from J, the junction contained 10 bases not matched to a gene.

V gene TRBV4-2 combines with J gene TRBJ1-2; 11 nucleotides agree with TRBD1. The trim removed 0 bases at V and 9 bases at J, leaving 6 bases unmatched. Germline lookup yields CDR1 LGHNA and CDR2 YNFKEQ. The CDR3 extends over 15 amino acids. The CDR3 is CASSQEGTGGSSYTF. The DNA of the CDR3 is TGTGCCAGCAGCCAAGAAGGGACAGGGGGTAGTAGCTACACCTTC.

The chain uses TRBV15 and TRBJ2-2; 7 bases line up with TRBD2. The CDR3 covers 18 residues. The germline CDR1 and CDR2 sequences are LNHNV and YYDKDF (reference sequence). J was trimmed by 3 bases and V by 0 bases; bases with no gene match: 10. The CDR3 is CATSRDRGLADYTGELFF. The CDR3 nucleotides read TGTGCCACCAGCAGAGATCGTGGGCTAGCGGATTACACCGGGGAGCTGTTTTTT.

The chain has TRBV19 and TRBJ1-2; D gene unclear. The V and J ends lost 6 bases and 6 bases respectively, with 14 bases between them. In germline, CDR1 is LNHDA, CDR2 SQIVND (reference sequence). The CDR3 loop spans 13 amino acids. The CDR3: CASRRLLRDGYTF. CDR3 bases: TGTGCCAGTAGGAGACTCCTCCGGGATGGCTACACCTTC.